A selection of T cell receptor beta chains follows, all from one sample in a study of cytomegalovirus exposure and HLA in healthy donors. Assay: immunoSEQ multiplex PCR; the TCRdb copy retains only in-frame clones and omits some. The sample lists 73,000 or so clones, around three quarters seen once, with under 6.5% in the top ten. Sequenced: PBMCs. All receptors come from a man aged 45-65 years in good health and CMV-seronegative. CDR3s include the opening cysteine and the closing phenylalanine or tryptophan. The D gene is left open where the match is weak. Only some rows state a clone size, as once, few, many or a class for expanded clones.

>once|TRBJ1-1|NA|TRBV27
CASSFDRLRAEAFF
TGTGCCAGCAGTTTTGACCGACTTAGAGCTGAAGCTTTCTTT
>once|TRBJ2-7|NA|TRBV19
CASSINPGSHEQYF
TGTGCCAGTAGTATAAATCCGGGTTCCCACGAGCAGTACTTC
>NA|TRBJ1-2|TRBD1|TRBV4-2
CASSPPGQGAYGYTF
TGTGCCAGCAGCCCTCCGGGACAGGGTGCCTATGGCTACACCTTC
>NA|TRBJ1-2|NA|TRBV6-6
CASRAAGGGDGYTF
TGTGCCAGCAGAGCCGCGGGGGGCGGGGATGGCTACACCTTC
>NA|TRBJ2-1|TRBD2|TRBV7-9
CASSTLAGGPFF
TGTGCCAGCAGCACCTTAGCGGGAGGACCGTTCTTC
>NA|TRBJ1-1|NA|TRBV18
CASSPVMGGVTEAFF
TGTGCCAGCTCACCCGTCATGGGGGGTGTAACTGAAGCTTTCTTT
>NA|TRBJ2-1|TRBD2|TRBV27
CASGMISGSLRNEQFF
TGTGCCAGCGGAATGATTAGCGGGAGTTTGAGAAATGAGCAGTTCTTC
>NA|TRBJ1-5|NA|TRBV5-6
CASSLVASNQPQHF
TGTGCCAGCAGCTTGGTTGCGTCCAATCAGCCCCAGCATTTT
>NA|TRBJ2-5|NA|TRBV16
CASSQFQRGTQYF
TGTGCCAGCAGCCAATTTCAGCGTGGGACCCAGTACTTC
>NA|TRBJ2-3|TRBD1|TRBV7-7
CASSTGQGAGDTQYF
TGTGCTAGCAGCACCGGTCAGGGGGCGGGTGATACGCAGTATTTT
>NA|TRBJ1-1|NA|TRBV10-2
CASSDLTLGRAEAFF
TGCGCCAGCAGTGATCTCACCCTAGGGAGGGCTGAAGCTTTCTTT
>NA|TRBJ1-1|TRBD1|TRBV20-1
CSATLTGVAFF
TGCAGTGCTACCTTGACAGGGGTAGCTTTCTTT
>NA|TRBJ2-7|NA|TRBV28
CASSSPGLTEAEQYF
TGTGCCAGCAGTTCCCCCGGACTGACGGAGGCCGAGCAGTACTTC
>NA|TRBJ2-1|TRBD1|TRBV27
CASRGQGPYNEQFF
TGTGCCAGCAGAGGACAGGGCCCCTACAATGAGCAGTTCTTC
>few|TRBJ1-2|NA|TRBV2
CASSERGRQAIGGGYTF
TGTGCCAGCAGTGAAAGAGGTAGGCAGGCCATCGGAGGAGGCTACACCTTC
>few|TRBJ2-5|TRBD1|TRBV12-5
CASGLVPGGLETQYF
TGTGCTAGTGGTTTGGTCCCAGGGGGATTGGAGACCCAGTACTTC
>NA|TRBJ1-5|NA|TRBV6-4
CASSDPDWGSNQPQHF
TGTGCCAGCAGTGACCCGGACTGGGGAAGCAATCAGCCCCAGCATTTT
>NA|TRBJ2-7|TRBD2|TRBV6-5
CASTASGSYEQYF
TGTGCCAGCACTGCTAGCGGGTCCTACGAGCAGTACTTC
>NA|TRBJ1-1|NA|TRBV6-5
CATKRQLNTEAFF
TGTGCCACCAAACGACAGTTGAACACTGAAGCTTTCTTT
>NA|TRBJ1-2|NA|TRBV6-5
CASSPRGGGYTF
TGTGCCAGCAGTCCCCGGGGGGGAGGCTACACCTTC
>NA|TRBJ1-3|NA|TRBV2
CASRTRQSSGNTIYF
TGTGCCAGCAGGACGAGACAGAGCTCTGGAAACACCATATATTTT
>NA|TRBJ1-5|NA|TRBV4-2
CASSQAMYQAVQPQHF
TGTGCCAGCAGCCAAGCAATGTATCAGGCCGTTCAGCCCCAGCATTTT
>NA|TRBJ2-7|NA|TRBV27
CASIGGYEQYF
TGTGCCAGCATTGGCGGTTACGAGCAGTACTTC
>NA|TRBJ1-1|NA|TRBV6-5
CASSYSLLMNTEAFF
TGTGCCAGCAGTTACTCTCTGCTAATGAACACTGAAGCTTTCTTT
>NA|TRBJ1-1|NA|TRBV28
CASSLTGLGAEAFF
TGTGCCAGCAGTCTAACAGGGCTGGGAGCTGAAGCTTTCTTT
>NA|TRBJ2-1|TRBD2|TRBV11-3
CASSLGGGDEQFF
TGTGCCAGCAGCTTAGGCGGGGGGGATGAGCAGTTCTTC
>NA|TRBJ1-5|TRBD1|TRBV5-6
CASSPGTVNQPQHF
TGTGCCAGCAGCCCCGGGACAGTAAATCAGCCCCAGCATTTT
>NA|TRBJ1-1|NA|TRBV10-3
CAIRLTTGLETEAFF
TGTGCCATCAGACTTACAACAGGGTTGGAGACTGAAGCTTTCTTT
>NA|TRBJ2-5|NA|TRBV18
CASSPRGVQETQYF
TGTGCCAGCTCACCACGAGGAGTTCAAGAGACCCAGTACTTC
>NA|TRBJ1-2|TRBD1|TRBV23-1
CASSQSRVRDSQIFSYGYTF
TGCGCCAGCAGTCAATCGAGGGTCCGGGACAGTCAAATTTTCTCCTATGGCTACACCTTC
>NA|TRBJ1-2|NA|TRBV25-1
CASSVPGTANYGYTF
TGTGCCAGCAGCGTCCCCGGGACTGCTAACTATGGCTACACCTTC
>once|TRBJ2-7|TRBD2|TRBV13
CASSRWITGGAYEQYF
TGTGCCAGCAGCCGTTGGATTACCGGGGGGGCCTACGAGCAGTACTTC
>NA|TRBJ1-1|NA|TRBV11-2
CASSLVQDTEAFF
TGTGCCAGCAGCTTAGTCCAGGACACTGAAGCTTTCTTT
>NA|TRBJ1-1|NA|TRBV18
CASSTGQGVNTEAFF
TGTGCCAGCTCCACTGGTCAGGGTGTGAACACTGAAGCTTTCTTT
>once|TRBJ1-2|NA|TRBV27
CASSLRETGVEGYTF
TGTGCCAGCAGTTTACGGGAGACTGGGGTGGAGGGCTACACCTTC
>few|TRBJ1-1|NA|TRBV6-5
CASSSGNTEAFF
TGTGCCAGCAGTTCGGGAAACACTGAAGCTTTCTTT
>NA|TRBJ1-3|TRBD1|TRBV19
CASRLQGAGNTIYF
TGTGCCAGCCGTTTACAGGGGGCAGGAAACACCATATATTTT
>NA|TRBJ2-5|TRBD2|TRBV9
CASSVALAGGEETQYF
TGTGCCAGCAGCGTAGCGCTAGCGGGGGGTGAAGAGACCCAGTACTTC
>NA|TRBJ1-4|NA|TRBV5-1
CASSLESNEKLFF
TGCGCCAGCAGCTTGGAGAGTAATGAAAAACTGTTTTTT